The clone carrying this T cell receptor (beta chain) was detected a few times. Its antigen is not identified. Before any sequencing was done, the ViraFEST assay used viral peptide pools to expand antigen-specific CD4+ T cells. Once cultured for 9 to 11 days, the cells underwent separation to obtain CD4+ T cells. Vaccinated participants had no history of SARS-CoV-2 infection and tested negative for nucleocapsid antibodies. At days 3 and 7, half of the medium was exchanged for IL-2 medium. This specimen comes from a study of vaccination effects on CD4 cells after COVID-19. The study, taken as a whole, reports: Pronounced clonal contraction occurred in clones induced by infection and by vaccine late after vaccination.

The assay was immunoSEQ multiplex PCR, and TCRdb's table has in-frame clones only and misses some. The sample has about 27,000 clones; around 75% are singletons. Germline CDR1 is LGHDT and CDR2 is YNNKEL (reference sequence). This CDR3 has 16 amino acids. V lost 2 bases and J lost 7, with 21 bases in between. V is TRBV3-1 (or the pseudogene TRBV3-2) and J is TRBJ2-7; maybe TRBD2 (6 bases). Material: CD4+ T cells from PBMCs cultured with HCoV-NL63 spike peptides, obtained before COVID-19 vaccination. The TCR sequence derives from a human donor who received a COVID-19 vaccine. The DNA of the CDR3 is TGTGCCAGCAGCCAAAAAGGGGTCGGAGGGGCAGGTGAGCAGTACTTC. Its translation: CASSQKGVGGAGEQYF.